These 21 T cell receptor beta chains came from one sample sequenced in a study of regulatory T cells in long-lasting Graves disease. The TCR beta library used iRepertoire HTBI primers with Arm-PCR amplification of CDR3. MiXCR was run by TCRdb on the multiplex PCR reads, yielding one entry per CDR3 protein. The table records under 700,000 distinct CDR3 sequences, more than 15% of them present only once. As to time point: newly diagnosed GD, antithyroid drugs for less than 3 months. Isolated PBMC RNA provided the starting material for the TCR library. These same data were also listed under a study on T cells in Graves' hyperthyroidism and ophthalmopathy.

The sample here was peripheral blood mononuclear cells (PBMCs), taken at new diagnosis, from a patient treated with antithyroid drugs. The receptors were gathered from a middle-aged woman with Graves disease.

This clonotype was recorded many times. J is TRBJ1-1 and V is TRBV6-1; D might be TRBD1 (6 bases). Germline lookup yields CDR1 MNHNS and CDR2 SASEGT. V was pared by 6 bases and J by 3 bases, with 23 bases between. The CDR3 is 17 amino acids. The CDR3 DNA sequence: TGTGCCAGCAGGACGAACAGGGTCGGAGGGGATTACACTGAAGCTTTCTTT. Translation: CASRTNRVGGDYTEAFF.

This clonotype was recorded many times. The gene calls are TRBV3-1 and TRBJ1-1, with D possibly TRBD1 on 6 matching bases. The CDR3 extends over 11 amino acids. Germline lookup yields CDR1 LGHDT and CDR2 YNNKEL (reference sequence). Trimming shortened V by 4 bases and J by 8 bases, and 8 bases separated the two germline ends. This chain's CDR3 is CASSLDREAFF. The DNA for the CDR3 is TGTGCCAGCAGCCTGGACAGAGAAGCTTTCTTT. Looking up the rest from reference TRBV3-1 and TRBJ1-1 gives the full variable domain: DTAVSQTPKYLVTQMGNDKSIKCEQNLGHDTMYWYKQDSKKFLKIMFSYNNKELIINETVPNRFSPKSPDKAHLNLHINSLELGDSAVYFCASSLDREAFFGQGTRLTVV.

In its sample, this clonotype was seen many times. J is TRBJ1-4 and V is TRBV6-5; weak D call: TRBD1 (5 bases). The germline V gene encodes CDR1 MNHEY and CDR2 SVGAGI. The CDR3 runs 15 residues. Trimming pared 2 bases from V and 0 bases from J, leaving 7 bases between. This CDR3 is CASSYGGATNEKLFF. The CDR3 DNA is TGTGCCAGCAGTTACGGGGGTGCAACTAATGAAAAACTGTTTTTT.

This clonotype showed up many times. The V gene is TRBV5-6, the J gene TRBJ1-6; no clear D gene. Germline lookup yields CDR1 SGHDT and CDR2 YYEEEE. V was trimmed by 4 bases and J by 8 bases, leaving 22 bases between them. The CDR3 loop spans 17 amino acids. The CDR3 loop reads CASSEIGGGPRDSPLHF. Here the CDR3 DNA reads TGTGCCAGCAGCGAAATAGGTGGCGGGCCCCGAGATTCACCCCTCCACTTT.

Note on this clonotype: This could be a read error, since a much larger clone is one nucleotide away. The chain has TRBV12-3 or TRBV12-4 and TRBJ2-7; no firm D call. This CDR3 contains 12 residues. V lost 6 bases and J lost 4, with 10 bases in between. In DNA form, the CDR3 reads TGTGCCAGCAGCCCCCAGCGTTACGAGCAGTACTTC. Residues: CASSPQRYEQYF.

This clonotype has ten or more counts. The rearrangement uses TRBV5-1 and TRBJ2-3; 7 bases are a match to TRBD1. This CDR3 region has 16 residues. Trimming removed 0 bases from V and 1 base from J; junction bases left unmatched: 5. From germline, CDR1 is SGHRS and CDR2 YFSETQ. The chain's CDR3 is CASSLVGDRRTDTQYF. The DNA for the CDR3 is TGCGCCAGCAGCTTGGTGGGGGACAGACGCACAGATACGCAGTATTTT.

This clonotype has a count of ten or more. The gene calls are TRBV12-3 or TRBV12-4 and TRBJ2-2, with TRBD2 matching over 12 bases. The V and J ends lost 5 bases and 9 bases, in that order; junction bases with no gene match: 4. The CDR3 loop spans 14 amino acids. The CDR3 reads CASSPSGGARELFF. The DNA for the CDR3 is TGTGCCAGCAGTCCTAGCGGGGGGGCTAGGGAGCTGTTTTTT.

In this sample, this clonotype turned up many times. This chain uses TRBV6-1 with TRBJ1-1; unclear D gene. Germline V gene lookup returns CDR1 MNHNS and CDR2 SASEGT. The CDR3 extends over 14 amino acids. V was trimmed by 6 bases and J by 1 base, leaving 12 bases between them. The CDR3, as DNA: TGTGCCAGCAGAAGAACCTTCCAGAACACTGAAGCTTTCTTT. Translation: CASRRTFQNTEAFF.

The gene calls are TRBV6-1 and TRBJ2-7, with 9 bases that match TRBD1. Germline V gives CDR1 MNHNS, CDR2 SASEGT. V lost 7 bases, J lost 4 bases, and 5 bases stayed unmatched. CDR3 length equals 13 residues. CDR3 DNA: TGTGCCAGCACGCGGGACAGGGAGTACGAGCAGTACTTC. It yields the protein CASTRDREYEQYF.

This clonotype was detected only a few times. The gene calls are TRBV3-1 and TRBJ2-5, with D possibly being TRBD2 (6 bases). The CDR3 is 17 amino acids. Between the trimmed V and J ends, which lost 3 bases and 4 bases, there was a span of 21 bases. The germline V gene has CDR1 LGHDT and CDR2 YNNKEL (reference sequence). The chain's CDR3 is CASSHSTRGLGRETQYF. The CDR3 DNA follows: TGTGCCAGCAGCCATTCGACCCGGGGACTGGGGAGAGAGACCCAGTACTTC.

This clonotype was found many times. J is TRBJ2-5 and V is TRBV20-1; D may be TRBD2 (6 bases). Germline V CDR1 and CDR2: DFQATT, SNEGSKA (reference sequence). The CDR3 runs 15 residues. Trimming removed 3 bases at V and 3 bases at J, with 17 bases between. CDR3 loop: CSARGRDWFEETQYF. The CDR3 DNA reads as TGCAGTGCTAGGGGACGGGACTGGTTTGAAGAGACCCAGTACTTC.

This clonotype was seen a handful of times. J is TRBJ1-2 and V is TRBV9, with 7 nucleotides matching TRBD1. Germline V lookup: CDR1 SGDLS, CDR2 YYNGEE. The CDR3 has 14 amino acids. The ends lost 0 bases at V and 8 bases at J; junction bases unmatched: 7. The CDR3 reads CASSVGLTGQGYTF. CDR3 DNA: TGTGCCAGCAGCGTAGGTCTGACAGGGCAGGGCTACACCTTC.

V gene TRBV18 combines with J gene TRBJ2-5; unclear D gene. V shed 6 bases and J shed 2 bases, with 13 bases lying between them. CDR1 KGHSH and CDR2 LQKENI come from the germline V gene. The CDR3 is 14 amino acids. CDR3 nucleotide sequence: TGTGCCAGCTCCCCCCGACATACACAAGAGACCCAGTACTTC. Protein product: CASSPRHTQETQYF.

The chain recombines TRBV6-2 or TRBV6-3 with TRBJ2-2; 7 bases fit TRBD1. Germline V lookup: CDR1 MNHEY, CDR2 SVGEGT. Trimming removed 0 bases from V and 7 bases from J; junction bases left unmatched: 11. The CDR3 loop spans 17 amino acids. CDR3 amino acids: CASSYSVGTVSVGELFF. Here the CDR3 DNA reads TGTGCCAGCAGTTACTCGGTGGGGACAGTATCGGTCGGGGAGCTGTTTTTT.

The V gene is TRBV5-4, the J gene TRBJ1-2, with TRBD1 as a possible D gene (6 bases). There are 13 residues in the CDR3. CDR1 and CDR2 (germline): SGHNT, YYREEE (reference sequence). The V gene lost 4 bases and the J gene lost 3 bases, with 10 bases spanning the gap. CDR3 DNA sequence: TGTGCCAGCAGCAGACAGGAGGACTATGGCTACACCTTC. Translation gives CASSRQEDYGYTF. Based on the CDR3 plus reference TRBV5-4 and TRBJ1-2, the full variable domain is ETGVTQSPTHLIKTRGQQVTLRCSSQSGHNTVSWYQQALGQGPQFIFQYYREEENGRGNFPPRFSGLQFPNYSSELNVNALELDDSALYLCASSRQEDYGYTFGSGTRLTVV.

This clonotype was counted between two and nine times. This chain links TRBV7-9 with TRBJ1-6; 9 nucleotides align to TRBD1. Trimming cost V 6 bases and J 5 bases; bases outside gene matches: 17. CDR3 size: 19 residues. CDR1 and CDR2 (germline): SEHNR, FQNEAQ (reference sequence). The CDR3 region has the DNA TGTGCCAGCAGACGAATCCGTTTTGGACAGGGGCCCAATAATTCACCCCTCCACTTT. Translation gives CASRRIRFGQGPNNSPLHF.

The chain carries TRBV10-3 and TRBJ1-2; 8 bases agree with TRBD1. Per germline, CDR1 ENHRY and CDR2 SYGVKD. V gave up 0 bases and J gave up 6 bases; unmatched junction bases: 0. This CDR3 has 13 residues. As DNA, the CDR3 is TGTGCCATCAGTGAGTCGACAGGGGATGGCTACACCTTC. This translates into CAISESTGDGYTF.

The gene calls are TRBV6-1 and TRBJ2-7, with D maybe TRBD2 (6 bases). Germline CDR1 reads MNHNS; CDR2 reads SASEGT. V gave up 11 bases and J gave up 4 bases, with 18 bases separating them. The CDR3 runs 13 residues. In DNA, the CDR3 is TGTGCCTCGGGGGTTGGTGTAGGGTACGAGCAGTACTTC. Encoded protein: CASGVGVGYEQYF.

This clonotype came up many times. This rearrangement joins TRBV27 to TRBJ1-1; D perhaps matches TRBD1 (5 bases). The CDR3 has 14 residues. The V end lost 5 bases, the J end lost 1 base, and 11 bases lay between the germline ends. The germline V gene has CDR1 MNHEY and CDR2 SMNVEV (reference sequence). DNA of the CDR3: TGTGCCAGCAGTACCGGGACCCAGAACACTGAAGCTTTCTTT. Its translation: CASSTGTQNTEAFF.

This clonotype was seen at least ten times. The chain recombines TRBV20-1 with TRBJ2-5; no firm D call. V lost 0 bases to trimming and J lost 2 bases, with 4 bases between them. The CDR3 sequence is 12 residues long. CDR1 is DFQATT and CDR2 is SNEGSKA in the germline V gene (reference sequence). The CDR3 loop reads CSARDIQETQYF. The CDR3 nucleotides read TGCAGTGCTAGAGACATACAAGAGACCCAGTACTTC.

In this sample, this clonotype turned up a few times. The chain couples TRBV7-3 to TRBJ2-2, with D possibly matching TRBD2 (6 bases). Deletions cut 5 bases from V and 2 bases from J, with 12 bases between. The germline gives CDR1 SGHTA, CDR2 FQGTGA. The CDR3 consists of 15 residues. The CDR3 here is CASSPGGDNTGELFF. CDR3 sequence (DNA): TGTGCCAGCAGCCCCGGAGGGGACAACACCGGGGAGCTGTTTTTT.